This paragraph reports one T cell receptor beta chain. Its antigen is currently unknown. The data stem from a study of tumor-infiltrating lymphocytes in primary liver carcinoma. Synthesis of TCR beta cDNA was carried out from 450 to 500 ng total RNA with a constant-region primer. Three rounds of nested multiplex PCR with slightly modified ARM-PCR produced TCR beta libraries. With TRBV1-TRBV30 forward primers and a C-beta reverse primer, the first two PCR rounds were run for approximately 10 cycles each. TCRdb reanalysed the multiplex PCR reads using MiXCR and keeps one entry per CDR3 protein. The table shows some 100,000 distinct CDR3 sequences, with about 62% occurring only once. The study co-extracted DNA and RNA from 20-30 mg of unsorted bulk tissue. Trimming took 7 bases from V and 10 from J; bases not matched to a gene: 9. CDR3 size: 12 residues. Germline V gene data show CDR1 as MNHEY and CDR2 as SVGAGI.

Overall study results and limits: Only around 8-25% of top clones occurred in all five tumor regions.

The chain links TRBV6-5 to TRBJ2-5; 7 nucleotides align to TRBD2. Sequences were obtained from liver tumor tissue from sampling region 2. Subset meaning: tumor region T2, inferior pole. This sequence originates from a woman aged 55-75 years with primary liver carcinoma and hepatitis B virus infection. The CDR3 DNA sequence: TGTGCCAGCAACACTGGGGGGGGGATCCAGTACTTC. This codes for CASNTGGGIQYF.